This TCR beta chain was retrieved from a study of PD-L1 blockade in urothelial cancer. Study summary: Analysis of the blood was performed 3 weeks (second dose) and 6 weeks after treatment start. Study-wide points: Patients with below-median pretreatment blood clonality survived longer.

Germline V gene data show CDR1 as MNHNS and CDR2 as SASEGT. This CDR3 comprises 15 residues. V was trimmed by 6 bases and J by 0 bases, leaving 15 bases between them. TCRdb's copy holds only in-frame clones and misses some; the assay was immunoSEQ multiplex PCR. This sample has roughly 24,000 clones, with 75% to 90% found just once. This clone has only one observation. Its specificity is not known. The chain joins TRBV6-1 to TRBJ2-7; D is perhaps TRBD1 (6 bases). The receptor was derived from a man aged 60 to 75 with urothelial cancer. This material consisted of PBMCs, taken around atezolizumab (anti-PD-L1) treatment. Here the CDR3 DNA reads TGTGCCAGCAGCAGACAGGCAGAAAGCTCCTACGAGCAGTACTTC. Its translation: CASSRQAESSYEQYF.